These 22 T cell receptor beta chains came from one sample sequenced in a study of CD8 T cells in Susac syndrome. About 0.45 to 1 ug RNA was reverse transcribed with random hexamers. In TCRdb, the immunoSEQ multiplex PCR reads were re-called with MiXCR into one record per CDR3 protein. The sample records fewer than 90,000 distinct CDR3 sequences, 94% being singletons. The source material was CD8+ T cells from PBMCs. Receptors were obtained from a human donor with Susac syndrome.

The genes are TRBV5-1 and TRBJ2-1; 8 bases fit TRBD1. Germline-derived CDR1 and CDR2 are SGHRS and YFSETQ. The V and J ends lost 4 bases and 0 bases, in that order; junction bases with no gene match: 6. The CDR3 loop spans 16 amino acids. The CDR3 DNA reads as TGCGCCAGCAGCACGGACAGGGTGAGCTCCTACAATGAGCAGTTCTTC. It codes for CASSTDRVSSYNEQFF.

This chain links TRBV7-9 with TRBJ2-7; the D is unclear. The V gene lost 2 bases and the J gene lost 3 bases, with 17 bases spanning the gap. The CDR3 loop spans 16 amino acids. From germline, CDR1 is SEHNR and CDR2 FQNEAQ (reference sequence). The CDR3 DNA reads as TGTGCCAGCAGCTTAATGGCTACTCAAGGTCGCTACGAGCAGTACTTC. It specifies CASSLMATQGRYEQYF.

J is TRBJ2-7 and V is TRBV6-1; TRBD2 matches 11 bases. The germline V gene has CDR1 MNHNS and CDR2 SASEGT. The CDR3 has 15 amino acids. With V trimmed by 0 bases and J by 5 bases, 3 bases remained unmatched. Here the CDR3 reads CASSEATSGSNEQYF. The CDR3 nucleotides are TGTGCCAGCAGTGAAGCTACTAGCGGGAGCAACGAGCAGTACTTC.

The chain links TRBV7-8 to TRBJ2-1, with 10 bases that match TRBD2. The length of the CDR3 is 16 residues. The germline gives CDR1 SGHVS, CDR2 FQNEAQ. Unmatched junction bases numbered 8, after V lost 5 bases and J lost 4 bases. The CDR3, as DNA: TGTGCCAGCAGCATCCCGACTAGCGGGCGATACAATGAGCAGTTCTTC. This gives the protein CASSIPTSGRYNEQFF.

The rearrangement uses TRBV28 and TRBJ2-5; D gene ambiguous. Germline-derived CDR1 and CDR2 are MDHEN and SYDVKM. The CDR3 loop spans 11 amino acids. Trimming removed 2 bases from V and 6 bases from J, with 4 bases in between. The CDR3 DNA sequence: TGTGCCAGCAGTTTAGGGCAGACCCAGTACTTC. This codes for CASSLGQTQYF.

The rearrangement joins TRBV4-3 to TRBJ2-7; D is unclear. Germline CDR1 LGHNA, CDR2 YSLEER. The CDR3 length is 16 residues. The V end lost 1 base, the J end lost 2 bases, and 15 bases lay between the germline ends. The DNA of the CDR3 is TGCGCCAGCAGCCAAGGGGCGCGCGGCCCTACCTACGAGCAGTACTTC. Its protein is CASSQGARGPTYEQYF.

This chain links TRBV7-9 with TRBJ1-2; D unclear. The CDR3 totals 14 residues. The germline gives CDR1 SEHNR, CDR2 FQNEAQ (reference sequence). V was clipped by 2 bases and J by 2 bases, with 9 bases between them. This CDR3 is CASSLMVVNYGYTF. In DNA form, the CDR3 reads TGTGCCAGCAGCTTAATGGTAGTAAACTATGGCTACACCTTC.

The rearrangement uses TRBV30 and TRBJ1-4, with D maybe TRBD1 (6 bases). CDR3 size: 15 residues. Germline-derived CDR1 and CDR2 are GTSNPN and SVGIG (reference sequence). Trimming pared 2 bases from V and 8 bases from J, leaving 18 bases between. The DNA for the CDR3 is TGTGCCTGGAGTTCTCCCGACAGGTGGTGGGAAAAACTGTTTTTT. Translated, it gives CAWSSPDRWWEKLFF.

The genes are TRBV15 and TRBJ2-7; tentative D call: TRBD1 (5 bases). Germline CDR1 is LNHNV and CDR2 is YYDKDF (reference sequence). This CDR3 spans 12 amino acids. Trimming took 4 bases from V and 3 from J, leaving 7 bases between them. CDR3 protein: CATSKDSYEQYF. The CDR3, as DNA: TGTGCCACCAGCAAAGACAGCTACGAGCAGTACTTC.

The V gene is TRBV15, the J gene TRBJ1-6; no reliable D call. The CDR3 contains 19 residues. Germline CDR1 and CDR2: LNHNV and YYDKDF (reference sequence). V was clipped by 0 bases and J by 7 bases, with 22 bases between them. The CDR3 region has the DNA TGTGCCACCAGCAGAGATCTAATCGACCCCGGATTTGAAAATTCACCCCTCCACTTT. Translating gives CATSRDLIDPGFENSPLHF. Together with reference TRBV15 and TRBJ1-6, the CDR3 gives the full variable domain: DAMVIQNPRYQVTQFGKPVTLSCSQTLNHNVMYWYQQKSSQAPKLLFHYYDKDFNNEADTPDNFQSRRPNTSFCFLDIRSPGLGDTAMYLCATSRDLIDPGFENSPLHFGNGTRLTVT.

CDR3 in amino acids: CASSSGLAAPDTQYF. As DNA, the CDR3 is TGTGCCAGCAGTTCGGGACTAGCGGCCCCGGATACGCAGTATTTT. V is TRBV28 and J is TRBJ2-3; TRBD2 matches 11 bases. Germline V gives CDR1 MDHEN, CDR2 SYDVKM. The CDR3 has 15 residues. Losses at the gene ends were 4 bases for V and 6 bases for J; bases not matched to a gene: 6.

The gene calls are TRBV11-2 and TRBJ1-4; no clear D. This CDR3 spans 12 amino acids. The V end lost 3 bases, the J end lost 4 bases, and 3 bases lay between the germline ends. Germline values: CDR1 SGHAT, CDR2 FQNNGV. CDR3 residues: CASSFGNEKLFF. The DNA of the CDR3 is TGTGCCAGCAGCTTCGGTAATGAAAAACTGTTTTTT.

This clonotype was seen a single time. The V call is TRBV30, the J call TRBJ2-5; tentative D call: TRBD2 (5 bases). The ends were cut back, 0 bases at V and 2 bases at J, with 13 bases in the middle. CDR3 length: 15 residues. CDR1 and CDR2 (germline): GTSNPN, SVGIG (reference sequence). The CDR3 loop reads CAWSVWASYQETQYF. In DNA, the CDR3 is TGTGCCTGGAGTGTATGGGCTAGCTATCAAGAGACCCAGTACTTC.

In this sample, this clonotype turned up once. CDR3 coding DNA: TGTGCCACCAGCAGAGGTACAGGGGGAGGAAGCAATCAGCCCCAGCATTTT. It is translated as CATSRGTGGGSNQPQHF. This chain links TRBV15 with TRBJ1-5, with 8 bases fitting TRBD1. Per the germline V gene, CDR1 is LNHNV and CDR2 is YYDKDF (reference sequence). With 1 base clipped from V and 1 base from J, the junction kept 6 bases outside the gene matches. This CDR3 has 17 residues.

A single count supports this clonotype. The CDR3 nucleotides read TGTGCCATCCCCCGGGGGCCCTATGGCTACACCTTC. It is translated as CAIPRGPYGYTF. The rearrangement joins TRBV13 to TRBJ1-2; D may be TRBD1 (6 bases). Per the germline V gene, CDR1 is PRHDT and CDR2 is FYEKMQ (reference sequence). V was pared by 10 bases and J by 4 bases, with 13 bases between. The CDR3 extends over 12 amino acids. Full variable domain (outside the CDR3, taken from reference TRBV13 and TRBJ1-2): AAGVIQSPRHLIKEKRETATLKCYPIPRHDTVYWYQQGPGQDPQFLISFYEKMQSDKGSIPDRFSAQQFSDYHSELNMSSLELGDSALYFCAIPRGPYGYTFGSGTRLTVV.

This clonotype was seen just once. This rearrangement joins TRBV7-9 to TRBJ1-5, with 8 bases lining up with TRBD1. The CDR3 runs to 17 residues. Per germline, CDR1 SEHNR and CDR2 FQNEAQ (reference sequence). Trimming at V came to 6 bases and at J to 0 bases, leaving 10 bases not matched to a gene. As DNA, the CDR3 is TGTGCCAGCAGTCCAGGGGGCACTTCTTATAGCAATCAGCCCCAGCATTTT. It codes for CASSPGGTSYSNQPQHF.

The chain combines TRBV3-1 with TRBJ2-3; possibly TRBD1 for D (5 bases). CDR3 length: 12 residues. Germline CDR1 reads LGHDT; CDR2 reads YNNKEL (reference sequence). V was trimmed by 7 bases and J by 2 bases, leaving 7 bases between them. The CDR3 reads CASKGDTDTQYF. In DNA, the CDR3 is TGTGCCAGCAAAGGGGACACAGATACGCAGTATTTT.

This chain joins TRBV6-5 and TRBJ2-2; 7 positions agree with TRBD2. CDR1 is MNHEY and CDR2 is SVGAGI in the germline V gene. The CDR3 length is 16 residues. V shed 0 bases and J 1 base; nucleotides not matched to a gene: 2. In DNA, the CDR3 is TGTGCCAGCAGTTACTCTGGCGGGGGGAACACCGGGGAGCTGTTTTTT. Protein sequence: CASSYSGGGNTGELFF.

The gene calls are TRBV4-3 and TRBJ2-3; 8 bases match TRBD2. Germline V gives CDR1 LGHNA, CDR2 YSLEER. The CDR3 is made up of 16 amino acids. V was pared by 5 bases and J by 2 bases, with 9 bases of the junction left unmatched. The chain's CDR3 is CASSSSLAGYTDTQYF. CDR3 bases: TGCGCCAGCAGCTCCAGCCTAGCGGGCTACACAGATACGCAGTATTTT.

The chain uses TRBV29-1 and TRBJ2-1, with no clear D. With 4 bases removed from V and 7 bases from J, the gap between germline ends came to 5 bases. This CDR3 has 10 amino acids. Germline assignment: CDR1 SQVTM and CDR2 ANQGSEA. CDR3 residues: CSVGPNEQFF. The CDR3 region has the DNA TGCAGCGTTGGTCCAAATGAGCAGTTCTTC.

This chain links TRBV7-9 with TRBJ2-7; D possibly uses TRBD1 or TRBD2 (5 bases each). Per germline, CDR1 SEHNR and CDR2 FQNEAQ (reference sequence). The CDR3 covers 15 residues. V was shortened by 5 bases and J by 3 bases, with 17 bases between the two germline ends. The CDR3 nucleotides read TGTGCCAGCAGCCGCCGGGACGGGAAAAACTACGAGCAGTACTTC. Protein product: CASSRRDGKNYEQYF.

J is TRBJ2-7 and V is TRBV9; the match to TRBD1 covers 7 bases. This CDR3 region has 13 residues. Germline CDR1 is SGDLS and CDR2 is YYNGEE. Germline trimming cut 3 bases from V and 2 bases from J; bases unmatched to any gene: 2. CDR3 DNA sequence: TGTGCCAGCAGCGCCAGGGGGACCTACGAGCAGTACTTC. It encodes CASSARGTYEQYF.